The TCR beta chain described here comes from a study of T-cell memory formation after mild COVID-19. Points from the study as a whole: Among contracting clones, CD4+ were mainly CM/EM and CD8+ enriched in EMRA.

The authors produced TCR alpha and TCR beta cDNA libraries with sample barcodes and UMIs by 5'RACE using constant-segment primers. TCRdb re-called the 5' RACE reads with MiXCR, one entry per CDR3 protein. The sample includes about 310,000 distinct CDR3 sequences, just under 20% seen only once; the top ten take roughly 21%. This clonotype has a count of ten or more. The antigen is not known. The CDR3 runs to 16 residues. Germline CDR1 reads LGHNA; CDR2 reads YNFKEQ. The V end was cut by 0 bases, the J end by 2 bases, with 14 bases between. The material sequenced was PBMCs or a T cell subset sorted from them (not recorded which). This clonotype was sampled from a man aged 18 to 30 who had mild COVID-19 (a few samples of this study predate the infection). Cell type and time point are not known. This chain joins TRBV4-2 and TRBJ2-7; the D is unclear. This CDR3 is CASSQDLQSRTYEQYF. The CDR3 bases are TGTGCCAGCAGCCAAGATCTTCAGTCTAGGACCTACGAGCAGTACTTC.